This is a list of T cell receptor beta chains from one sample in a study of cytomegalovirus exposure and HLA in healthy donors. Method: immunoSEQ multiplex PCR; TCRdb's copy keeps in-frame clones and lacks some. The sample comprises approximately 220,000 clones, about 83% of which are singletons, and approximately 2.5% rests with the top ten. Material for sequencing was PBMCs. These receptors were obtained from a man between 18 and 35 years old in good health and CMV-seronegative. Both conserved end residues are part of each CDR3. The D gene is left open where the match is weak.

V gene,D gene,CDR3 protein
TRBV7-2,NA,CASSLWGGSGNTIYF
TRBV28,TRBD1,CASRPVAGQGSGELFF
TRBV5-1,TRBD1,CASSPRDRPGDEQYF
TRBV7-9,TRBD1,CASSPGQERSEQYF
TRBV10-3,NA,CAISEPSAGLNTEAFF
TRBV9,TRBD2,CASTRTSGITDTQYF
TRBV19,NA,CASSTLPSTQETQYF
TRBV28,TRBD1,CASSPPTGTHGYTF
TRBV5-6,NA,CASSTGYSNQPQHF
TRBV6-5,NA,CASSQISGANVLIF
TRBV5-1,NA,CASSLGRTAAAYEQYF
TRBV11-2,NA,CASSLQRSDTQYF
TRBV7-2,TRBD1,CASSLEGAGSPLHF
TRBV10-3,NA,CAIGPEGSNQPQHF
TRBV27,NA,CARHRLELVATYEQYF
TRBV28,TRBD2,CASGLIAGGRVAADTQYF
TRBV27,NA,CASSLGRSPNEQFF
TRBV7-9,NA,CASSLGTGNYEQYF
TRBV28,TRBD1,CASRPGQGAWEQYF
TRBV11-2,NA,CASSFSSYNSPLHF
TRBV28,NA,CASSPTRGNQPQHF
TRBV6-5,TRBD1,CASSARQGVTGELFF
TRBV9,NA,CASSVVPSPDEQFF
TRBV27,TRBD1,CASSIRQGEAEQYF
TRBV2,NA,CASSSGGRNQPQHF
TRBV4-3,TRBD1,CASSHPGQGVPFVYF
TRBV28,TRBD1,CASSLRDRLRETQYF
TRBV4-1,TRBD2,CASSQSTSGVYNEQFF
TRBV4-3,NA,CASSPGGDYYGYTF
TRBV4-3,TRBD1,CASSDGTGGLYEQFF
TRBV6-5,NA,CASSYSPSINEQFF
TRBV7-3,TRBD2,CASSLSGGSNEQYF
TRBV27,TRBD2,CASRMRETYEQYF
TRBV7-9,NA,CASSPRTEAFF
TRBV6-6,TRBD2,CASSYQGGPGEQFF
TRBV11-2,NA,CASSLGTGNTIYF